This T cell receptor (beta chain) was obtained from a study of cytomegalovirus exposure and HLA in healthy donors. Study-level points and caveats: It was in a later analysis that TCR association rates were seen to vary by HLA locus, highest for DRB1 and lowest for HLA-C. Later analysis suggested links between common viral pathogens and several top significant clusters. Later examination showed HLA-associated TCR beta chains had greater clonal expansion than equally common others.

The germline gives CDR1 SQVTM, CDR2 ANQGSEA. V shed 3 bases and J 8 bases; nucleotides not matched to a gene: 8. The CDR3 has 13 residues. About this clone: The antigen is unknown.

The PCR used 60 Vbeta and 13 Jbeta primers. Profiled with immunoSEQ multiplex PCR; TCRdb holds only in-frame clones, not every one. The sample comprises some 120,000 clones, under 90% of which are singletons, and under 4% rests with the top ten. Sequenced sample: PBMCs. The V and J genes are TRBV29-1 and TRBJ1-2, with 8 bases fitting TRBD1. The sequence came from a woman younger than 45 in good health and CMV-seronegative. The CDR3 DNA is TGCAGCGTTGAGCGACAGGGGATTGGAGGCTACACCTTC. Amino acid sequence: CSVERQGIGGYTF.